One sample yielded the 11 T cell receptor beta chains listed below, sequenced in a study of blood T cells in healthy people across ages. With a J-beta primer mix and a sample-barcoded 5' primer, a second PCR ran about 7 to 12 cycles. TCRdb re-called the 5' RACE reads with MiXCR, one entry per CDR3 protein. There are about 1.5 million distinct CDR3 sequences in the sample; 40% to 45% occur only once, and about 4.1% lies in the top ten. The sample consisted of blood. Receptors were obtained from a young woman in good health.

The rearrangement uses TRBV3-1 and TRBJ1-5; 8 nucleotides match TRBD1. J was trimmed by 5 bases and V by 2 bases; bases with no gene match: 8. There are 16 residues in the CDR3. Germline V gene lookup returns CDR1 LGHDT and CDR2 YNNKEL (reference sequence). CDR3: CASSQYGTGGHQPQHF. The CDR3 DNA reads TGTGCCAGCAGCCAATACGGGACAGGTGGGCATCAGCCCCAGCATTTT.

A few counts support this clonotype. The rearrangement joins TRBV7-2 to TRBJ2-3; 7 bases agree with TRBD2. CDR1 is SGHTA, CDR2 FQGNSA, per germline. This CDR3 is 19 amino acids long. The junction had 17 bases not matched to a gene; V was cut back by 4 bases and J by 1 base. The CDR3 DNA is TGTGCCAGCAGCTACCGCCCCTCGCTAGCGGATAGAGGCACAGATACGCAGTATTTT. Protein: CASSYRPSLADRGTDTQYF.

CDR3 coding DNA: TGCAGTGCTAGGGGTGGAGGTGGTGAAAAACTGTTTTTT. It specifies CSARGGGGEKLFF. The chain joins TRBV20-1 to TRBJ1-4; no clear D gene. The CDR3 runs to 13 residues. CDR1 DFQATT and CDR2 SNEGSKA come from the germline V gene (reference sequence). V lost 3 bases and J lost 7, with 12 bases in between.

CDR3 nucleotide sequence: TGTGCCAGCAGCTTGGAGGGTCCAAAGTGGGAGCAGTACTTC. It encodes CASSLEGPKWEQYF. V usage is TRBV7-6 and J usage is TRBJ2-7; D is possibly TRBD2 (6 bases). The germline V and J ends were trimmed by 3 bases and 7 bases, with 16 bases remaining between them. Looked up from germline, CDR1 is SGHVS and CDR2 is FNYEAQ. This CDR3 has 14 residues.

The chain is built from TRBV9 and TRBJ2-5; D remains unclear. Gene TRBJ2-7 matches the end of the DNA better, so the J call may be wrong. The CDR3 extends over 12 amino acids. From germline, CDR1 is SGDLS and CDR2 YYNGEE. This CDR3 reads CASSSTNYEQYF. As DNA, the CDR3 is TGTGCCAGCAGCTCCACTAATTACGAGCAGTACTTC.

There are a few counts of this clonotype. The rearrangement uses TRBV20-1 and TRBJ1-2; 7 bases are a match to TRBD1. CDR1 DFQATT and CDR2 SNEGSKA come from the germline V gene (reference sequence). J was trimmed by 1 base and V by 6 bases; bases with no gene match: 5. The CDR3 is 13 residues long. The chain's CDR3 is CSAQGQNNYGYTF. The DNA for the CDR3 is TGCAGTGCGCAGGGACAGAATAACTATGGCTACACCTTC.

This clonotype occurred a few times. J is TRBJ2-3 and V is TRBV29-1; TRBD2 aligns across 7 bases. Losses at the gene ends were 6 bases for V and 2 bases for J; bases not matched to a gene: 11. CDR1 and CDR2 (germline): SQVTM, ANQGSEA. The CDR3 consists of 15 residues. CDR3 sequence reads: CSVRLLAEPTDTQYF. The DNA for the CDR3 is TGCAGCGTCCGTCTGCTAGCGGAACCCACAGATACGCAGTATTTT.

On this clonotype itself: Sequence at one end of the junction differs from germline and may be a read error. The CDR3 sequence is CASSLVWTGKNTQYF. The CDR3 DNA reads TGCGCCAGCAGCTTAGTTTGGACAGGGAAAAACACTCAGTACTTC. The chain joins TRBV11-2 to TRBJ2-4, with 8 bases fitting TRBD1. Germline V gives CDR1 SGHAT, CDR2 FQNNGV. CDR3 length equals 15 residues.

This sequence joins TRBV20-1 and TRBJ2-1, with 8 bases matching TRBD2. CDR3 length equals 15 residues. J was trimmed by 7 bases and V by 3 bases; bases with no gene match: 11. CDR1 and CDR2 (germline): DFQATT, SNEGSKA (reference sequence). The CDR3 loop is CSARKAGGAWNEQFF. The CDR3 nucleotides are TGCAGTGCTAGGAAAGCCGGGGGGGCATGGAATGAGCAGTTCTTC.

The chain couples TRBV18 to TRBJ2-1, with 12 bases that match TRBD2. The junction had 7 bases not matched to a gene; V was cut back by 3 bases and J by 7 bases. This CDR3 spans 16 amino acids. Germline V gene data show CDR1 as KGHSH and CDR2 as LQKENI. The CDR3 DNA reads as TGTGCCAGCTCACCGCGACCGGGACTAGCGGGTAATGAGCAGTTCTTC. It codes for CASSPRPGLAGNEQFF.

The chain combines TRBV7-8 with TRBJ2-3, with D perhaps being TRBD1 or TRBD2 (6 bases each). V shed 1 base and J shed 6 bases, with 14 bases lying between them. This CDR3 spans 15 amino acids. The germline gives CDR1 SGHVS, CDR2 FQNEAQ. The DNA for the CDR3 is TGTGCCAGCAGCTTAGTCCTGGGGGCGGGGGATACGCAGTATTTT. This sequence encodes CASSLVLGAGDTQYF.